The 32 T cell receptor beta chains below were found in one sample sequenced in a study of identical twins. TCRdb re-called the 5' RACE reads through MiXCR, storing one row per CDR3 protein. The table shows 700,000 or so distinct CDR3 sequences, with 8.6% occurring only once. These data are also associated with another study on yellow fever vaccine responses in identical twins.

Material for sequencing was PBMCs. The receptors were gathered from a woman younger than 35 in good health.

This clonotype was counted a few times. The chain recombines TRBV13 with TRBJ2-2; perhaps TRBD2 as D (6 bases). The CDR3 totals 17 residues. Deletions cut 2 bases from V and 4 bases from J, with 17 bases between. The germline V gene has CDR1 PRHDT and CDR2 FYEKMQ (reference sequence). The CDR3 DNA reads TGTGCCAGCAGCTTAATCGTCGGGGGTGTGGGCACCGGGGAGCTGTTTTTT. Protein: CASSLIVGGVGTGELFF.

At least ten counts were recorded for this clonotype. The chain links TRBV4-2 to TRBJ2-7, with unresolved D. The CDR3 spans 17 residues. Per germline, CDR1 LGHNA and CDR2 YNFKEQ. Trimming removed 0 bases at V and 0 bases at J, with 15 bases between. The CDR3 here is CASSQEAPTTPSYEQYF. The CDR3 nucleotides are TGTGCCAGCAGCCAAGAAGCTCCCACTACCCCCTCCTACGAGCAGTACTTC.

The CDR3 loop is CASSYSGTGGTYGYTF. CDR3 DNA sequence: TGTGCCAGCAGTTACTCGGGGACAGGGGGAACCTATGGCTACACCTTC. The rearrangement joins TRBV6-5 to TRBJ1-2; 11 positions agree with TRBD1. Germline V gives CDR1 MNHEY, CDR2 SVGAGI. CDR3 size: 16 residues. V dropped 0 bases and J dropped 4; count of bases not matched to a gene: 4.

This clonotype showed up just a few times. This chain uses TRBV11-1 with TRBJ2-1; unclear D gene. There are 13 residues in the CDR3. Germline values: CDR1 SGHAT, CDR2 FQDESV (reference sequence). Trimming removed 4 bases at V and 8 bases at J, with 12 bases between. CDR3 sequence reads: CASSSRNGDEQFF. In DNA, the CDR3 is TGTGCCAGCAGCTCCCGAAATGGGGATGAGCAGTTCTTC.

This clonotype was observed many times. The gene calls are TRBV7-2 and TRBJ2-4; TRBD1 matches at 12 bases. V dropped 6 bases and J dropped 8; count of bases not matched to a gene: 8. Germline-derived CDR1 and CDR2 are SGHTA and FQGNSA. The CDR3 covers 15 residues. The CDR3 here is CASREPGQGAYIQYF. CDR3 sequence (DNA): TGTGCCAGCAGAGAACCGGGACAGGGGGCTTACATTCAGTACTTC.

This chain's CDR3 is CASSLERQVAKNGNTIYF. For the CDR3, the DNA is TGTGCCAGCAGCTTAGAGAGGCAGGTGGCAAAGAATGGAAACACCATATATTTT. The chain joins TRBV11-1 to TRBJ1-3, with D unclear. CDR1 is SGHAT and CDR2 is FQDESV in the germline V gene (reference sequence). Between the trimmed V and J ends, which lost 1 base and 3 bases, there was a span of 19 bases. The CDR3 covers 18 residues.

The CDR3 loop reads CASIKGSGVSSYNEQFF. CDR3 nucleotides: TGTGCCAGCATTAAGGGTAGCGGGGTTAGCTCCTACAATGAGCAGTTCTTC. The chain carries TRBV3-1 and TRBJ2-1; 8 bases line up with TRBD2. With 7 bases clipped from V and 0 bases from J, the junction kept 11 bases outside the gene matches. Germline V gene data show CDR1 as LGHDT and CDR2 as YNNKEL (reference sequence). This CDR3 is built from 17 residues.

The chain joins TRBV29-1 to TRBJ2-5; 10 positions match TRBD1. This CDR3 contains 16 residues. In germline, CDR1 is SQVTM, CDR2 ANQGSEA. V lost 2 bases to trimming and J lost 1 base; unmatched junction nucleotides: 7. The chain's CDR3 is CSVEFSGTGAQETQYF. The CDR3 region has the DNA TGCAGCGTTGAATTCTCCGGGACAGGGGCCCAAGAGACCCAGTACTTC. The entire variable domain, with the rest obtained from reference TRBV29-1 and TRBJ2-5, is as follows: SAVISQKPSRDICQRGTSLTIQCQVDSQVTMMFWYRQQPGQSLTLIATANQGSEATYESGFVIDKFPISRPNLTFSTLTVSNMSPEDSSIYLCSVEFSGTGAQETQYFGPGTRLLVL.

The DNA of the CDR3 is TGTGCCAGCAGTACCCTCCTACTAGCGGAAGACCAAGAGACCCAGTACTTC. This sequence encodes CASSTLLLAEDQETQYF. The chain couples TRBV28 to TRBJ2-5; TRBD2 aligns across 8 bases. The germline CDR1 and CDR2 sequences are MDHEN and SYDVKM. The J segment lost 0 bases and the V segment lost 5 bases, leaving 11 bases of the junction unmatched. This CDR3 contains 17 residues.

The chain uses TRBV20-1 and TRBJ2-5; 10 bases are a match to TRBD1. Germline CDR1 DFQATT, CDR2 SNEGSKA (reference sequence). The CDR3 sequence is 13 residues long. The junction had 2 bases not matched to a gene; V was cut back by 4 bases and J by 3 bases. Here the CDR3 DNA reads TGCAGTGCTAAGGGGACAGGGGAAGAGACCCAGTACTTC. Amino acid sequence: CSAKGTGEETQYF.

The chain is built from TRBV28 and TRBJ1-6, with D maybe TRBD1 (5 bases). The CDR3 extends over 14 amino acids. Germline values: CDR1 MDHEN, CDR2 SYDVKM. V lost 9 bases and J 7 bases, leaving 16 bases between the germline ends. The CDR3 DNA follows: TGTGCCAGTCTCCGTGGGACCTCAAATTCACCCCTCCACTTT. Amino acids: CASLRGTSNSPLHF. The variable domain in full, completed from reference TRBV28 and TRBJ1-6, reads DVKVTQSSRYLVKRTGEKVFLECVQDMDHENMFWYRQDPGLGLRLIYFSYDVKMKEKGDIPEGYSVSREKKERFSLILESASTNQTSMYLCASLRGTSNSPLHFGNGTRLTVT.

This clonotype came up a few times. The rearrangement links TRBV2 to TRBJ1-2; tentative D call: TRBD1 (6 bases). CDR3 length equals 14 residues. V lost 8 bases and J 2 bases, leaving 15 bases between the germline ends. Looked up from germline, CDR1 is SNHLY and CDR2 is FYNNEI. The CDR3 region is CASSLIQGNYGYTF. The CDR3 DNA is TGTGCCAGCTCCCTGATTCAGGGGAACTATGGCTACACCTTC.

This chain connects TRBV7-9 to TRBJ2-6; D remains unclear. Germline V gene lookup returns CDR1 SEHNR and CDR2 FQNEAQ (reference sequence). V lost 1 base and J 1 base, leaving 5 bases between the germline ends. CDR3 size: 15 residues. The chain's CDR3 is CASSLVESGANVLTF. The CDR3 DNA reads as TGTGCCAGCAGCTTAGTGGAGTCTGGGGCCAACGTCCTGACTTTC.

This clonotype was seen ten or more times. The gene calls are TRBV12-3 or TRBV12-4 and TRBJ2-1, with a tentative D call TRBD2 (6 bases). This CDR3 spans 12 amino acids. Trimming stripped 6 bases from V and 10 bases from J, with 13 bases between. CDR3 nucleotides: TGTGCCAGCAGCGGACCTAGCGCGGAGCAGTTCTTC. This codes for CASSGPSAEQFF.

This clonotype occurred many times. The chain joins TRBV27 to TRBJ2-1, with TRBD2 matching over 10 bases. The germline gives CDR1 MNHEY, CDR2 SMNVEV (reference sequence). The CDR3 has 19 amino acids. V dropped 4 bases and J dropped 4; count of bases not matched to a gene: 16. The CDR3 DNA is TGTGCCAGCAGTTCCCTGGGACTTGAAGCGGGAGGGCCTTACAATGAGCAGTTCTTC. It translates to CASSSLGLEAGGPYNEQFF.

In this sample, this clonotype turned up many times. The V call is TRBV20-1, the J call TRBJ2-7, with TRBD2 matching over 7 bases. The CDR3 runs 13 residues. V lost 3 bases to trimming and J lost 4 bases; unmatched junction nucleotides: 6. Germline assignment: CDR1 DFQATT and CDR2 SNEGSKA (reference sequence). As DNA, the CDR3 is TGCAGTGCTAGTGGCGGGAGAGGGTACGAGCAGTACTTC. It is translated as CSASGGRGYEQYF.

This clonotype occurred a few times. The chain combines TRBV29-1 with TRBJ2-3, with TRBD2 identical over 11 bases. The germline V gene encodes CDR1 SQVTM and CDR2 ANQGSEA. CDR3 length: 16 residues. V lost 4 bases and J lost 0; bases outside the gene matches: 6. The CDR3: CSVVPSGRPSTDTQYF. The CDR3 DNA follows: TGCAGCGTTGTACCTAGCGGGAGGCCTAGCACAGATACGCAGTATTTT.

This clonotype has more than one count but fewer than ten. V gene TRBV5-1 combines with J gene TRBJ2-5, with a possible D match to TRBD2 (6 bases). V shed 5 bases and J shed 0 bases, with 11 bases lying between them. Germline V CDR1 and CDR2: SGHRS, YFSETQ. CDR3 size: 14 residues. The CDR3 nucleotides read TGCGCCAGCAGGCCCAGGGACTACCAAGAGACCCAGTACTTC. It encodes CASRPRDYQETQYF.

This clonotype was seen only a few times. The gene calls are TRBV7-9 and TRBJ2-7; TRBD1 aligns across 7 bases. The V gene end was trimmed by 4 bases and the J gene end by 3 bases; junction bases not matched to a gene: 12. The CDR3 loop spans 16 amino acids. Germline loops: CDR1 SEHNR, CDR2 FQNEAQ (reference sequence). CDR3 protein: CASSSGDREVDYEQYF. In nucleotides, the CDR3 is TGTGCCAGCAGCTCCGGAGACAGGGAAGTAGACTACGAGCAGTACTTC.

V gene TRBV18 combines with J gene TRBJ2-5, with 8 bases aligning to TRBD2. Germline V gives CDR1 KGHSH, CDR2 LQKENI. Trimming took 3 bases from V and 3 from J; bases not matched to a gene: 12. The CDR3 spans 17 residues. For the CDR3, the DNA is TGTGCCAGCTCACCCAAGGACTTTATAGCGGGGAAAGAGACCCAGTACTTC. Protein product: CASSPKDFIAGKETQYF.

V and J are TRBV12-3 or TRBV12-4 and TRBJ2-7; TRBD2 is a possible D gene (6 bases). With 5 bases removed from V and 2 bases from J, the gap between germline ends came to 13 bases. This CDR3 is 14 amino acids long. CDR3 sequence reads: CASSRTSFPYEQYF. In nucleotides, the CDR3 is TGTGCCAGCAGTCGTACTAGCTTTCCCTACGAGCAGTACTTC.

The chain uses TRBV29-1 and TRBJ2-7; D call uncertain. The V and J ends lost 1 base and 0 bases respectively, with 10 bases between them. Germline-derived CDR1 and CDR2 are SQVTM and ANQGSEA. The CDR3 runs to 14 residues. In DNA form, the CDR3 reads TGCAGCGTTGAAGGATCAGAATTCTCCTACGAGCAGTACTTC. Translation gives CSVEGSEFSYEQYF.

The chain recombines TRBV20-1 with TRBJ2-5, with D possibly TRBD2 on 5 matching bases. This CDR3 region has 14 residues. V gave up 0 bases and J gave up 7 bases, with 15 bases separating them. Germline-derived CDR1 and CDR2 are DFQATT and SNEGSKA (reference sequence). The DNA for the CDR3 is TGCAGTGCTAGAGAGGAGGTCCCGAAGTGGACCCAGTACTTC. Translating gives CSAREEVPKWTQYF.

The V gene is TRBV29-1, the J gene TRBJ2-3; no clear D gene. Germline CDR1 is SQVTM and CDR2 is ANQGSEA. V was shortened by 8 bases and J by 3 bases, with 12 bases between the two germline ends. CDR3 length equals 12 residues. CDR3: CSFVGWTDTQYF. The DNA for the CDR3 is TGCAGCTTCGTAGGGTGGACAGATACGCAGTATTTT.

There are many counts of this clonotype. The J gene is TRBJ2-3, the V gene TRBV3-1, with 8 bases matching TRBD2. Germline loops: CDR1 LGHDT, CDR2 YNNKEL (reference sequence). The CDR3 consists of 15 residues. V shed 3 bases and J 3 bases; nucleotides not matched to a gene: 5. In DNA form, the CDR3 reads TGTGCCAGCAGCCATCCGGGGGGGCAAACAGATACGCAGTATTTT. This sequence encodes CASSHPGGQTDTQYF.

This clonotype was observed at least ten times. This chain uses TRBV30 with TRBJ1-4; D gene uncertain. Germline loops: CDR1 GTSNPN, CDR2 SVGIG (reference sequence). The CDR3 is 14 residues long. V lost 5 bases to trimming and J lost 4 bases, with 14 bases between them. The CDR3: CAWGKRPVNEKLFF. The CDR3 nucleotides read TGTGCCTGGGGAAAAAGACCGGTTAATGAAAAACTGTTTTTT. The variable domain in full, completed from reference TRBV30 and TRBJ1-4, reads SQTIHQWPATLVQPVGSPLSLECTVEGTSNPNLYWYRQAAGRGLQLLFYSVGIGQISSEVPQNLSASRPQDRQFILSSKKLLLSDSGFYLCAWGKRPVNEKLFFGSGTQLSVL.

This clonotype was seen a few times. The V and J genes are TRBV7-9 and TRBJ2-7; no definite D call. This CDR3 has 14 residues. Germline V gene lookup returns CDR1 SEHNR and CDR2 FQNEAQ (reference sequence). Trimming stripped 5 bases from V and 3 bases from J, with 14 bases between. The CDR3 here is CASSHASAFYEQYF. The CDR3 DNA is TGTGCCAGCAGCCACGCGTCAGCTTTCTACGAGCAGTACTTC. The variable domain in full, completed from reference TRBV7-9 and TRBJ2-7, reads DTGVSQNPRHKITKRGQNVTFRCDPISEHNRLYWYRQTLGQGPEFLTYFQNEAQLEKSRLLSDRFSAERPKGSFSTLEIQRTEQGDSAMYLCASSHASAFYEQYFGPGTRLTVT.

This clonotype was observed a handful of times. V is TRBV27 and J is TRBJ2-7; TRBD2 is a possible D gene (6 bases). There are 12 residues in the CDR3. V was clipped by 8 bases and J by 3 bases, with 11 bases between them. CDR1 is MNHEY, CDR2 SMNVEV, per germline (reference sequence). The CDR3 DNA reads TGTGCCAGCCGACTAGACAACTACGAGCAGTACTTC. It specifies CASRLDNYEQYF.

The chain is built from TRBV4-3 and TRBJ2-7; 8 bases fit TRBD1. CDR1 is LGHNA, CDR2 YSLEER, per germline. Trimming at V came to 1 base and at J to 0 bases, leaving 2 bases not matched to a gene. The CDR3 sequence is 15 residues long. CDR3 DNA sequence: TGCGCCAGCAGCCAAGGGACAGGGCTCTCCTACGAGCAGTACTTC. Protein: CASSQGTGLSYEQYF.

The chain is built from TRBV5-1 and TRBJ1-1, with D tentatively TRBD1 (6 bases). V was trimmed by 4 bases and J by 1 base, leaving 26 bases between them. The CDR3 is made up of 19 amino acids. In germline, CDR1 is SGHRS, CDR2 YFSETQ. The CDR3: CASSPTTRGTRESNTEAFF. The CDR3 nucleotides read TGCGCCAGCAGCCCTACTACTCGCGGGACACGAGAGTCGAACACTGAAGCTTTCTTT.

CDR3 coding DNA: TGTGCCACCAGTGAAGGGACAGGCGCCAGGGAGACCCAGTACTTC. Translation: CATSEGTGARETQYF. This chain uses TRBV24-1 with TRBJ2-5; 8 positions agree with TRBD1. With V trimmed by 4 bases and J by 5 bases, 8 bases remained unmatched. Germline-derived CDR1 and CDR2 are KGHDR and SFDVKD. CDR3 length: 15 amino acids.

In its sample, this clonotype was seen many times. The chain uses TRBV5-1 and TRBJ1-4; no reliable D call. Germline CDR1 and CDR2: SGHRS and YFSETQ. The CDR3 runs to 13 residues. The germline V and J ends were trimmed by 4 bases and 6 bases, with 10 bases remaining between them. CDR3 DNA sequence: TGCGCCAGCAGCCAAGGGAGCTATGAAAAACTGTTTTTT. The encoded protein is CASSQGSYEKLFF.